A selection of T cell receptor beta chains follows, all from one sample in a study of blood T cell repertoires in COVID-19. Profiled with immunoSEQ multiplex PCR; TCRdb holds only in-frame clones, not every one. This table holds about 140,000 clones, approximately 80% found once. Sequences were obtained from peripheral blood. These receptors were taken from a man between 65 and 85 years old who had recovered from COVID-19. Each CDR3 is given with its conserved first and last residue. Fields, in order: D gene, V gene, clone size, J gene, CDR3 protein, CDR3 DNA. The D gene is left open where the match is weak. The listing skips clone size in some rows; elsewhere it reads once, few, many or a size class.

>TRBD1|TRBV11-2|-|TRBJ2-2
CASSVDRVSTGELFF
TGTGCCAGCAGCGTGGACAGGGTTAGCACCGGGGAGCTGTTTTTT
>-|TRBV9|many|TRBJ1-6
CASSPLRGGGGSPLHF
TGTGCCAGCAGCCCCCTCCGAGGAGGTGGAGGTTCACCCCTCCACTTT
>TRBD1|TRBV10-3|-|TRBJ1-2
CASRPDRDYGYTF
TGTGCCAGCCGACCGGACAGGGACTATGGCTACACCTTC
>-|TRBV6-2/TRBV6-3|-|TRBJ1-2
CASSTDRLPEYFYGYTF
TGTGCCAGCAGCACAGACAGACTTCCAGAGTACTTCTATGGCTACACCTTC
>TRBD1|TRBV24-1|-|TRBJ1-2
CATSDLSRQGPNYGYTF
TGTGCCACCAGTGATCTCTCCCGACAGGGGCCTAACTATGGCTACACCTTC
>TRBD2|TRBV5-1|many|TRBJ2-2
CASSLAGGPAGELFF
TGCGCCAGCAGCTTGGCGGGAGGGCCGGCCGGGGAGCTGTTTTTT
>TRBD1|TRBV5-1|-|TRBJ2-7
CASSLAGTAYEQYF
TGCGCCAGCAGCTTGGCCGGGACAGCCTACGAGCAGTACTTC
>-|TRBV19|-|TRBJ1-1
CASSIFSGPEAFF
TGTGCCAGTAGTATATTTTCAGGGCCAGAAGCTTTCTTT
>TRBD1|TRBV18|-|TRBJ2-7
CASSAGGPSSYEQYF
TGTGCCAGCTCCGCAGGGGGCCCAAGCTCCTACGAGCAGTACTTC
>TRBD1|TRBV5-1|-|TRBJ2-1
CASNPGQGNEQFF
TGCGCCAGCAACCCGGGACAGGGGAATGAGCAGTTCTTC
>TRBD2|TRBV11-2|-|TRBJ2-5
CASSLFVGRFETQYF
TGTGCCAGCAGCTTATTTGTCGGGAGGTTTGAGACCCAGTACTTC
>TRBD1|TRBV27|-|TRBJ1-2
CASSLTPGQGNYGYTF
TGTGCCAGCAGTCTGACACCGGGACAGGGGAACTATGGCTACACCTTC
>-|TRBV5-1|-|TRBJ2-4
CASSPDSLGSKNIQYF
TGCGCCAGCAGCCCGGACTCCCTCGGGTCCAAAAACATTCAGTACTTC
>-|TRBV5-6|-|TRBJ2-4
CASSLGVGKNIQYF
TGTGCCAGCAGCTTAGGGGTGGGCAAAAACATTCAGTACTTC
>TRBD1|TRBV7-6|-|TRBJ1-3
CASSRDSGTIYF
TGTGCCAGCAGCCGGGACAGCGGCACCATATATTTT
>-|TRBV27|-|TRBJ2-3
CASSLSGGPYTDTQYF
TGTGCCAGCAGTTTATCAGGGGGTCCGTACACAGATACGCAGTATTTT
>TRBD1|TRBV18|-|TRBJ2-2
CASSTGGDTGELFF
TGTGCCAGCTCAACAGGGGGCGACACCGGGGAGCTGTTTTTT
>TRBD1|TRBV4-1|-|TRBJ1-5
CASSPGDRGDQPQHF
TGCGCCAGCAGCCCGGGGGACAGGGGAGATCAGCCCCAGCATTTT
>TRBD2|TRBV3-1/TRBV3-2|-|TRBJ2-7
CASSQVYASGGNTYEQYF
TGTGCCAGCAGCCAAGTTTATGCTAGCGGAGGGAATACCTACGAGCAGTACTTC
>-|TRBV6-1|once|TRBJ2-5
CASSEANWGRRETQYF
TGTGCCAGCAGTGAAGCCAATTGGGGGCGCCGGGAGACCCAGTACTTC
>-|TRBV11-3|-|TRBJ2-1
CASRRERIRGEQFF
TGTGCCAGCCGGAGGGAGCGGATAAGAGGTGAGCAGTTCTTC
>-|TRBV18|-|TRBJ2-2
CASSPLPGELFF
TGTGCCAGCTCACCCCTCCCCGGGGAGCTGTTTTTT
>TRBD1|TRBV30|few|TRBJ2-3
CAWSGTTGSTDTQYF
TGTGCCTGGAGTGGAACGACAGGGAGCACAGATACGCAGTATTTT
>-|TRBV5-6|few|TRBJ1-3
CASSPGNGVSGNTIYF
TGTGCCAGCAGCCCCGGGAATGGGGTCTCTGGAAACACCATATATTTT
>-|TRBV7-2|-|TRBJ2-5
CASSFASEETQYF
TGTGCCAGCAGCTTCGCAAGCGAAGAGACCCAGTACTTC
>TRBD1|TRBV27|-|TRBJ1-5
CASSFGQGGNQPQHF
TGTGCCAGCAGTTTCGGACAGGGGGGCAATCAGCCCCAGCATTTT
>-|TRBV5-1|-|TRBJ2-2
CASSLRQGGNTGELFF
TGCGCCAGCAGCCTGAGACAGGGAGGAAACACCGGGGAGCTGTTTTTT
>-|TRBV11-2|-|TRBJ1-5
CASSLVRGLEPQHF
TGTGCCAGCAGCTTAGTTCGGGGTCTCGAGCCCCAGCATTTT
>TRBD2|TRBV12-5|-|TRBJ2-2
CASRSSGNTGELFF
TGTGCTAGTCGATCTAGCGGAAACACCGGGGAGCTGTTTTTT
>TRBD2|TRBV9|-|TRBJ2-3
CASSVGVSGSADTQYF
TGTGCCAGCAGCGTAGGAGTTAGCGGGAGTGCAGATACGCAGTATTTT
>-|TRBV5-1|-|TRBJ2-2
CASSLDGASGELFF
TGCGCCAGCAGCTTGGATGGGGCGTCGGGGGAGCTGTTTTTT
>TRBD2|TRBV7-8|-|TRBJ2-1
CASRGQAGEIGEQFF
TGTGCCAGCAGGGGTCAGGCGGGAGAAATAGGTGAGCAGTTCTTC
>TRBD2|TRBV4-1|-|TRBJ2-5
CASRLSGSLQETQYF
TGCGCCAGCAGACTTAGCGGGAGTCTCCAAGAGACCCAGTACTTC
>TRBD2|TRBV27|few|TRBJ2-1
CASSFASGYNEQFF
TGTGCCAGCAGTTTTGCTAGCGGCTACAATGAGCAGTTCTTC
>-|TRBV5-4|-|TRBJ2-2
CASSLDGPTGELFF
TGTGCCAGCAGCTTGGATGGGCCGACCGGGGAGCTGTTTTTT
>TRBD1|TRBV13|-|TRBJ1-2
CASSHRDRVNYGYTF
TGTGCCAGCAGCCACCGGGACAGGGTTAACTATGGCTACACCTTC
>-|TRBV11-2|-|TRBJ2-7
CASSWKQGYEQYF
TGTGCCAGCAGCTGGAAGCAGGGCTACGAGCAGTACTTC
>TRBD2|TRBV11-2|few|TRBJ2-5
CASSLRTSGRAETQYF
TGTGCCAGCAGCTTAAGGACTAGCGGGAGGGCCGAGACCCAGTACTTC
>-|TRBV11-2|-|TRBJ2-3
CASSLSGNQRTGITDTQYF
TGTGCCAGCAGCTTAAGCGGTAACCAGAGAACAGGGATCACAGATACGCAGTATTTT
>-|TRBV11-2|-|TRBJ2-7
CASSYPGKRSYEQYF
TGTGCCAGCAGTTATCCGGGAAAGAGGTCCTACGAGCAGTACTTC
>TRBD2|TRBV7-9|-|TRBJ2-2
CASTPSGSRTGELFF
TGTGCCAGCACCCCCAGCGGGAGTAGGACCGGGGAGCTGTTTTTT
>TRBD1|TRBV13|once|TRBJ2-2
CASSFRTPRGHGELFF
TGTGCCAGCAGCTTCAGGACGCCCAGGGGGCACGGGGAGCTGTTTTTT